A selection of T cell receptor beta chains follows, all from one sample in a study of blood T cell repertoires in COVID-19. Produced via immunoSEQ multiplex PCR; TCRdb's table is partial and in-frame only. The table has 150,000 to 200,000 clones, roughly 80% seen once. The sample was peripheral blood. The receptor source for this set is a woman in her 70s with acute or convalescent COVID-19. Each CDR3 is given with its conserved first and last residue. A D gene is named only where the DNA matches it firmly. Part of the rows lack a size; the others show once, few, many or a class for expanded clones.

>15|TRBV4-2|TRBD2|TRBJ2-5|few
TGTGCCAGCAGCCAAGAACAAGCGGGGGGTGAGACCCAGTACTTC
CASSQEQAGGETQYF
>16|TRBV4-3|TRBD2|TRBJ2-7|.
TGCGCCAGCAGGGAACAAGTAGCGGGGGCGAGCTACGAGCAGTACTTC
CASREQVAGASYEQYF
>13|TRBV30|.|TRBJ1-5|.
TGTGCCTGGAGTGTACAGAGCAATCAGCCCCAGCATTTT
CAWSVQSNQPQHF
>18|TRBV19|.|TRBJ2-6|.
TGTGCCAGTAGCATATCATTAATATCGGGCTCTGGGGCCAACGTCCTGACTTTC
CASSISLISGSGANVLTF
>13|TRBV5-6|.|TRBJ2-2|.
TGTGCCAGCAGCGTCGCAGGGCCCGGGGAGCTGTTTTTT
CASSVAGPGELFF
>14|TRBV18|TRBD1|TRBJ1-1|.
TGTGCCAGCTCACCACGACAGGGAACCACTGAAGCTTTCTTT
CASSPRQGTTEAFF
>12|TRBV6-2/TRBV6-3|.|TRBJ1-5|.
TGTGCCAGCAGTTACTCTCTTCAGCCCCAGCATTTT
CASSYSLQPQHF
>13|TRBV5-4|TRBD1|TRBJ1-5|.
TGTGCCAGCAGCGTAGACAGGGATCAGCCCCAGCATTTT
CASSVDRDQPQHF
>14|TRBV18|TRBD1|TRBJ1-1|.
TGTGCCAGCTCACCGGAGGGGGCGGATACTGAAGCTTTCTTT
CASSPEGADTEAFF
>16|TRBV3-1/TRBV3-2|.|TRBJ2-5|.
TGTGCCAGCAGCCAAGGTGGCGGAGGGGAACAAGAGACCCAGTACTTC
CASSQGGGGEQETQYF
>13|TRBV5-1|.|TRBJ2-7|.
TGCGCCAGCAGACCAACGACAGGTTACGAGCAGTACTTC
CASRPTTGYEQYF
>15|TRBV6-5|TRBD2|TRBJ2-5|.
TGTGCCAGCAGTCAGACCAGGACTAGCCAAGAGACCCAGTACTTC
CASSQTRTSQETQYF
>13|TRBV10-3|TRBD1|TRBJ1-5|once
TGTGCCATCAGGAACGACAGGGATCAGCCCCAGCATTTT
CAIRNDRDQPQHF
>15|TRBV5-6|.|TRBJ2-6|few
TGTGCCAGCAGCTTGGGGACAACTGGGGCCAACGTCCTGACTTTC
CASSLGTTGANVLTF
>13|TRBV15|.|TRBJ1-2|.
TGTGCCACCAGCAGAGGACAGAACTATGGCTACACCTTC
CATSRGQNYGYTF
>13|TRBV30|TRBD1|TRBJ1-2|.
TGTGCCTGGAGCCGGGACAGGCCCGGTGGCTACACCTTC
CAWSRDRPGGYTF
>14|TRBV3-1/TRBV3-2|.|TRBJ2-3|.
TGTGCCAGCAGCCCTAGGATGTCCACAGATACGCAGTATTTT
CASSPRMSTDTQYF
>13|TRBV28|.|TRBJ1-2|.
TGTGCCAGCAGTTTAGTGGGGGCCGCTGGCTACACCTTC
CASSLVGAAGYTF
>14|TRBV5-1|TRBD1|TRBJ1-4|.
TGCGCCAGCAGCCCCGGACAGGGGGGTGAAAAACTGTTTTTT
CASSPGQGGEKLFF
>13|TRBV12-3/TRBV12-4|.|TRBJ1-2|.
TGTGCCAGCAGTTTACAGAATGACTATGGCTACACCTTC
CASSLQNDYGYTF
>15|TRBV6-5|.|TRBJ1-5|.
TGTGCCAGCAGTTACTCGAAACAGGGTCGGCAGCCCCAGCATTTT
CASSYSKQGRQPQHF
>17|TRBV19|TRBD2|TRBJ2-2|.
TGTGCCAGTAGTCCGACGACTAGCGGGGTGGGGCCCGGGGAGCTGTTTTTT
CASSPTTSGVGPGELFF
>15|TRBV27|TRBD2|TRBJ2-7|.
TGTGCCAGCAGTTGGCGGGAGGGAGGTCTACACGAGCAGTACTTC
CASSWREGGLHEQYF
>19|TRBV27|TRBD2|TRBJ2-2|once
TGTGCCAGCAGTTTATTGGGACTAGCACCCTCTTGGGACACCGGGGAGCTGTTTTTT
CASSLLGLAPSWDTGELFF
>19|TRBV15|.|TRBJ1-4|.
TGTGCCACCAGCAGAGGGGGCCCGGATGGGCGTATAACTAATGAAAAACTGTTTTTT
CATSRGGPDGRITNEKLFF
>12|TRBV12-5|.|TRBJ1-1|few
TGTGCTAGTGGTTTGAGGACAACTGAAGCTTTCTTT
CASGLRTTEAFF
>14|TRBV3-1/TRBV3-2|TRBD2|TRBJ2-5|.
TGTGCCAGCAGCCAAACAACTAGCGCCGAGACCCAGTACTTC
CASSQTTSAETQYF
>15|TRBV14|TRBD1|TRBJ1-2|.
TGTGCCAGCAGCCCACGGTTACAGGGGAACTATGGCTACACCTTC
CASSPRLQGNYGYTF
>15|TRBV9|.|TRBJ1-2|.
TGTGCCAGCAGCGTCGGGGGGAGCCCTAACTATGGCTACACCTTC
CASSVGGSPNYGYTF
>13|TRBV9|.|TRBJ2-2|.
TGTGCCAGCAGCGTATCAGACACCGGGGAGCTGTTTTTT
CASSVSDTGELFF
>13|TRBV28|TRBD1|TRBJ1-2|.
TGTGCCAGCACCCTTAGGGGGCCGGGGGGCTACACCTTC
CASTLRGPGGYTF
>15|TRBV7-7|.|TRBJ2-1|.
TGTGCCAGCAGCTTAAGCGGTGGGACTTACAATGAGCAGTTCTTC
CASSLSGGTYNEQFF